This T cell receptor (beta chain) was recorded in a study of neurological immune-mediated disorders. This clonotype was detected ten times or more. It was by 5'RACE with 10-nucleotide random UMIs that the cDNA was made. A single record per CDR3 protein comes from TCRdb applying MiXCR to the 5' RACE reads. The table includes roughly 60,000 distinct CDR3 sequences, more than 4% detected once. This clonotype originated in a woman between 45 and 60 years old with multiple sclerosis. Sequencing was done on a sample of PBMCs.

CDR3: CASRAGTNGANVLTF. CDR3 DNA sequence: TGCGCCAGCAGAGCCGGGACAAATGGGGCCAACGTCCTGACTTTC. The chain links TRBV5-1 to TRBJ2-6; D is possibly TRBD1 (6 bases). The CDR3 totals 15 residues. Trimming pared 5 bases from V and 3 bases from J, leaving 12 bases between. Germline lookup yields CDR1 SGHRS and CDR2 YFSETQ.